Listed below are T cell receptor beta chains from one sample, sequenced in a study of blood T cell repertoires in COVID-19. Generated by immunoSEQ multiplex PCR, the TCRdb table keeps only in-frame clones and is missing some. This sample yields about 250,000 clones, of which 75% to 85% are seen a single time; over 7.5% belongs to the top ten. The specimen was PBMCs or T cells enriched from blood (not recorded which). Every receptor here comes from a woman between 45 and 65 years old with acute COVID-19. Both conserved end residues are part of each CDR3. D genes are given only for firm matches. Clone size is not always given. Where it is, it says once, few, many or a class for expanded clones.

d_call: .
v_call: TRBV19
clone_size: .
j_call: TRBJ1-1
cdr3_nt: TGTGCCAGTAGTATACCCACGGACACAAAGAACACTGAAGCTTTCTTT
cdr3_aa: CASSIPTDTKNTEAFF

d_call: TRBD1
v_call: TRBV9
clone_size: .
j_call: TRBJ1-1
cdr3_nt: TGTGCCAGCAGCTTAGAAGGACAGGGGCCTGAAGCTTTCTTT
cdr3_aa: CASSLEGQGPEAFF

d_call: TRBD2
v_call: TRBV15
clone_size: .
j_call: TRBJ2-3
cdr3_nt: TGTGCCACCAGCAGAGATTCCCCAGCGGGGGTAGCAGATACGCAGTATTTT
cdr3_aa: CATSRDSPAGVADTQYF

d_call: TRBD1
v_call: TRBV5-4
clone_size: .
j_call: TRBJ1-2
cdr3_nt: TGTGCCAGCAGACCCGGGACAGGGGCCGTCTATGGCTACACCTTC
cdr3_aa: CASRPGTGAVYGYTF

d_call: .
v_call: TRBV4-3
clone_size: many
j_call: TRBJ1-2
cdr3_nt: TGCGCCAGCAGCCAAGATCGGGGGGCCGCCTATGGCTACACCTTC
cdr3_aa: CASSQDRGAAYGYTF

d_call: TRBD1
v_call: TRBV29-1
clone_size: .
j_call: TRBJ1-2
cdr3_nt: TGCAGCGTCGCAGACAGGGATACTAACTATGGCTACACCTTC
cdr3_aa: CSVADRDTNYGYTF

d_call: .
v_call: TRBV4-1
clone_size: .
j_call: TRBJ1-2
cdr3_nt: TGCGCCAGCAGCCAAGATGAGACAGGCTATGGCTACACCTTC
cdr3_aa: CASSQDETGYGYTF

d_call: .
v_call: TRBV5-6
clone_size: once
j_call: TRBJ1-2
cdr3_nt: TGTGCCAGCAGCTTGGTTGGGGGCGGCAATGGCTACACCTTC
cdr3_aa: CASSLVGGGNGYTF

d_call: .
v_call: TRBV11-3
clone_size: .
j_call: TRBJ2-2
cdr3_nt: TGTGCCAGCAGCTTAGATCTGGGAGCGAACACCGGGGAGCTGTTTTTT
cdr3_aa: CASSLDLGANTGELFF

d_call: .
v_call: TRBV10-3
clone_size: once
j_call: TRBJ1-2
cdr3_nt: TGTGCCATCAGTCCTCAGGATACCGGCTACACCTTC
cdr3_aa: CAISPQDTGYTF

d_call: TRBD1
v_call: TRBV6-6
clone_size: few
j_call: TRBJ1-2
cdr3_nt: TGTGCCAGCAGTGGACAGGGGGCAAGTAACTATGGCTACACCTTC
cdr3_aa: CASSGQGASNYGYTF

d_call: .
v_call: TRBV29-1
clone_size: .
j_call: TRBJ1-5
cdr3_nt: TGCAGCGTGTCTCAAGGGCAGGGAAGCAATCAGCCCCAGCATTTT
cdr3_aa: CSVSQGQGSNQPQHF

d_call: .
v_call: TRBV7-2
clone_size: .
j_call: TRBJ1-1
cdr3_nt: TGTGCCAGCAGCTCCCCGGGAGCTAACACTGAAGCTTTCTTT
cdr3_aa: CASSSPGANTEAFF

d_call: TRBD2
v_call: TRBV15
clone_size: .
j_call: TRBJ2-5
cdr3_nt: TGTGCCACCAGCTTACGAGCGGGGGGGTTACAAGAGACCCAGTACTTC
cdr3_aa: CATSLRAGGLQETQYF

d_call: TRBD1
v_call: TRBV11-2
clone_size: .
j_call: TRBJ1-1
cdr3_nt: TGTGCCAGCAGCTTGGCAGGGGGCAGGAACACTGAAGCTTTCTTT
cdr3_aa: CASSLAGGRNTEAFF

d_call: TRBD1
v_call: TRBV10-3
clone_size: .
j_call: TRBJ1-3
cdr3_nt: TGTGCCATCAGATTTGGGACAGGCTCTGGAAACACCATATATTTT
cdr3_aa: CAIRFGTGSGNTIYF

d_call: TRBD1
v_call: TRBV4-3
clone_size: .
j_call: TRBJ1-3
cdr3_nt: TGCGCCAGCAGCCGGGACAGTCTCTCTGGAAACACCATATATTTT
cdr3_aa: CASSRDSLSGNTIYF

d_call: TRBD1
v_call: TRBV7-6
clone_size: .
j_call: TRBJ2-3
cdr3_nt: TGTGCCAGCAGCTTAGTCATCCAGGGGACAGGGGACACAGATACGCAGTATTTT
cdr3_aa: CASSLVIQGTGDTDTQYF

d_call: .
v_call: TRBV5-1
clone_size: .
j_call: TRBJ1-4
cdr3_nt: TGCGCCAGCAGCGCCGGACTGGGCATAGAAAAACTGTTTTTT
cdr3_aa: CASSAGLGIEKLFF

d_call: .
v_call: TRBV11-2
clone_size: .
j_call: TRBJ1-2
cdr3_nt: TGTGCCAGCAGCCCCGGACAAGTCTATGGCTACACCTTC
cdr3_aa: CASSPGQVYGYTF

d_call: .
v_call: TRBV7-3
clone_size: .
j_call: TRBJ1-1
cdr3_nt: TGTGCCAGCAGTGACGGGGGGACTGAAGCTTTCTTT
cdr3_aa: CASSDGGTEAFF

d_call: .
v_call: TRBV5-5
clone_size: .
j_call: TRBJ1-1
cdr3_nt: TGTGCCAGCAGCTGGACAGCGAACACTGAAGCTTTCTTT
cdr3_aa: CASSWTANTEAFF

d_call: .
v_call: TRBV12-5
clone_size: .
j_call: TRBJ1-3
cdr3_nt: TGTGCTAGTGGTACCAGCGGGATCTCTGGAAACACCATATATTTT
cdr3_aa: CASGTSGISGNTIYF

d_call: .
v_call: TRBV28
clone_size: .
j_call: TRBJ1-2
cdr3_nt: TGTGCCAGCAGTCAAACTAACTATGGCTACACCTTC
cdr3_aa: CASSQTNYGYTF

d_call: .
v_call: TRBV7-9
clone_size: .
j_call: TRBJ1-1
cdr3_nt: TGTGCCAGCAGCTTAAAGGAGTTTGAAGCTTTCTTT
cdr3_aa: CASSLKEFEAFF

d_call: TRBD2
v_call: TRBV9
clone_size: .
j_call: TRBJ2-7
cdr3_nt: TGTGCCAGCAGCGTGAGTAGCGGGGGCAACTACGAGCAGTACTTC
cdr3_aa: CASSVSSGGNYEQYF

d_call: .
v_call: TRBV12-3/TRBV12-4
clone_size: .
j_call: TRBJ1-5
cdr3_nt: TGTGCCAGCAGCCCGCGGGGCAATCAGCCCCAGCATTTT
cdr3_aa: CASSPRGNQPQHF

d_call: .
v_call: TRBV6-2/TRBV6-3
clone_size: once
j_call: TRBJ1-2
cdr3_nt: TGTGCCAGCAGTTATCCCACAGGGTCTGGCTACACCTTC
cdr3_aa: CASSYPTGSGYTF

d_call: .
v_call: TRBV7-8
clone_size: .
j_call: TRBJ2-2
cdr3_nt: TGTGCCAGCAGCCCCGGGGCCAGGGGGGCGAACACCGGGGAGCTGTTTTTT
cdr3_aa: CASSPGARGANTGELFF

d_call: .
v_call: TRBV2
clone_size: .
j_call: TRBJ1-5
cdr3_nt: TGTGCCAGCGGACAGATAAATAGCAATCAGCCCCAGCATTTT
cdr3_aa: CASGQINSNQPQHF

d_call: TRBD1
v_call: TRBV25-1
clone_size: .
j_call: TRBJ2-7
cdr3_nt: TGTGCCAGCAGTGGCTCTTTCGGACAGGGGTCCTACGAGCAGTACTTC
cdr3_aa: CASSGSFGQGSYEQYF

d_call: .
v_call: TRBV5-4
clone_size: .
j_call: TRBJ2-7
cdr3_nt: TGTGCCAGCACCTTAGACGGCCGGGGTTACGAGCAGTACTTC
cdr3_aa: CASTLDGRGYEQYF